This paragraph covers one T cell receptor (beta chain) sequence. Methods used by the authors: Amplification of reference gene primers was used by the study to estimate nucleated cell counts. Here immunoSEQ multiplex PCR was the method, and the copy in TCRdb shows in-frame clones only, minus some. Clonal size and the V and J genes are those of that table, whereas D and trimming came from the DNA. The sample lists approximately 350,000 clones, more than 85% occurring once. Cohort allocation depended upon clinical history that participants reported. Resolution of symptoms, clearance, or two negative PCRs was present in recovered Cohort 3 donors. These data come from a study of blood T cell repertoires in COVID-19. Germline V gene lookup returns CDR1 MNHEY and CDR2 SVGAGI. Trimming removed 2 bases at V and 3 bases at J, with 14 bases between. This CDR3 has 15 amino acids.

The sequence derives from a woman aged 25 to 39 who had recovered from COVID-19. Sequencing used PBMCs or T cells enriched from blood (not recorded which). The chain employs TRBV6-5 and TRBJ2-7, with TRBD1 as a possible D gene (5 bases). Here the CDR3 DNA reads TGTGCCAGCAGTTACGTCCCAGGGCTACGCTACGAGCAGTACTTC. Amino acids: CASSYVPGLRYEQYF.